Listed here are 17 T cell receptor beta chains from one sample, sequenced in a study of CD8 T cells in ankylosing spondylitis. TCRdb independently ran MiXCR on the 5' RACE reads; one entry per CDR3 protein. Of 200,000 to 300,000 distinct CDR3 sequences in the sample, roughly a tenth were seen once. The specimen was blood, either unsorted or a sorted T cell fraction (not recorded which). The receptors here all came from a male donor with ankylosing spondylitis or in good health (not recorded which).

This clonotype has more than one count but fewer than ten. This rearrangement joins TRBV7-9 to TRBJ2-7; D not resolved. V was pared by 0 bases and J by 2 bases, with 8 bases between. Germline-derived CDR1 and CDR2 are SEHNR and FQNEAQ (reference sequence). The CDR3 length is 14 residues. CDR3 DNA sequence: TGTGCCAGCAGCTTAGCCGTCGGAACCTACGAGCAGTACTTC. Translation gives CASSLAVGTYEQYF.

At least ten counts were recorded for this clonotype. This chain connects TRBV5-6 to TRBJ1-1; D is possibly TRBD1 (5 bases). The CDR3 is 15 residues long. V lost 2 bases to trimming and J lost 4 bases, with 15 bases between them. Germline assignment: CDR1 SGHDT and CDR2 YYEEEE. The CDR3 sequence is CASSFGVGRVTEAFF. The CDR3 coding sequence is TGTGCCAGCAGCTTCGGGGTAGGCAGGGTCACTGAAGCTTTCTTT.

The genes are TRBV7-9 and TRBJ2-3; the D gene is possibly TRBD2 (6 bases). CDR3 size: 16 residues. Germline-derived CDR1 and CDR2 are SEHNR and FQNEAQ (reference sequence). V was trimmed by 1 base and J by 0 bases, leaving 11 bases between them. For the CDR3, the DNA is TGTGCCAGCAGCTTAGTATCAGGGACTAGCACAGATACGCAGTATTTT. The encoded protein is CASSLVSGTSTDTQYF.

Concerning this clonotype: This may come from a read error, since a much larger clone is one base off. A read error is likely, as this CDR3 ends without the conserved phenylalanine or tryptophan. The chain is built from TRBV6-2 or TRBV6-3 and TRBJ2-1, with no clear D. Per germline, CDR1 MNHEY and CDR2 SVGEGT. The CDR3 has 13 amino acids. V shed 10 bases and J shed 6 bases, with 16 bases lying between them. CDR3 residues: CATTKSGPNEQFL. The CDR3 nucleotides are TGTGCCACCACCAAGTCGGGCCCCAATGAGCAGTTCCTC.

The rearrangement uses TRBV12-2 and TRBJ2-3; the table calls TRBD1, which could not be checked here. TRBV12-2 is termed a pseudogene. This CDR3 contains 18 residues. For the CDR3, the DNA is TGTGCAAGTCGCCCCATGCGCGTACAGGGGGTAGGCACAGATACGCAGTATTTT. Translation gives CASRPMRVQGVGTDTQYF.

This clonotype appeared many times. The chain carries TRBV4-1 and TRBJ2-4, with 7 bases lining up with TRBD2. The germline gives CDR1 MGHRA, CDR2 YSYEKL. V lost 3 bases to trimming and J lost 0 bases; unmatched junction nucleotides: 5. CDR3 length: 16 residues. As DNA, the CDR3 is TGCGCCAGCAGCCAGCAGCTAGCGGTAGCCAAAAACATTCAGTACTTC. Encoded protein: CASSQQLAVAKNIQYF.

The chain combines TRBV5-1 with TRBJ2-5; no clear D gene. Germline-derived CDR1 and CDR2 are SGHRS and YFSETQ. V was cut by 0 bases and J by 0 bases, with 9 bases left in between. CDR3 length equals 15 residues. The CDR3 DNA reads as TGCGCCAGCAGCTTGGGGGGTCTGGACCAAGAGACCCAGTACTTC. Its translation: CASSLGGLDQETQYF.

This clonotype has ten or more counts. This chain uses TRBV12-3 or TRBV12-4 with TRBJ1-1; D uncertain. The CDR3 totals 15 residues. V gave up 1 base and J gave up 1 base, with 10 bases separating them. The DNA of the CDR3 is TGTGCCAGCAGTTTAGGGGCAATCTCGAACACTGAAGCTTTCTTT. It is translated as CASSLGAISNTEAFF.

The chain carries TRBV5-1 and TRBJ2-2; tentatively, D is TRBD2 (5 bases). Germline V gene lookup returns CDR1 SGHRS and CDR2 YFSETQ. This CDR3 comprises 15 residues. V lost 3 bases and J lost 7, with 16 bases in between. CDR3 amino acids: CASSSVGERGGELFF. The CDR3 region has the DNA TGCGCCAGCAGCTCGGTCGGGGAAAGAGGCGGGGAGCTGTTTTTT.

This clonotype was observed at least ten times. V and J are TRBV20-1 and TRBJ2-7; a possible D gene is TRBD2 (5 bases). The CDR3 has 12 amino acids. Deletions cut 1 base from V and 11 bases from J, with 15 bases between. The germline V gene has CDR1 DFQATT and CDR2 SNEGSKA (reference sequence). CDR3 protein: CSARASGPVEYF. Here the CDR3 DNA reads TGCAGTGCTAGAGCGAGCGGACCGGTGGAGTACTTC.

Many counts were recorded for this clonotype. V and J are TRBV5-6 and TRBJ2-3; 9 nucleotides line up with TRBD2. Unmatched junction bases numbered 2, after V lost 0 bases and J lost 3 bases. There are 15 residues in the CDR3. CDR1 and CDR2 from the germline V gene are SGHDT and YYEEEE. CDR3 region: CASSLETSGTDTQYF. The CDR3 nucleotides are TGTGCCAGCAGCTTGGAGACTAGCGGTACAGATACGCAGTATTTT.

This clonotype was counted only a few times. This may stem from a read error, because a much larger clone lies one nucleotide away. The genes are TRBV19 and TRBJ2-1, with 7 positions matching TRBD1. CDR1 is LNHDA, CDR2 SQIVND, per germline (reference sequence). The CDR3 has 17 amino acids. The CDR3 spells CVSKTKGQAPLYNEQFF. DNA for the CDR3: TGTGTCAGTAAGACTAAAGGACAGGCCCCCCTTTACAATGAGCAGTTCTTC. Supplemented by reference TRBV19 and TRBJ2-1, the full variable domain reads DGGITQSPKYLFRKEGQNVTLSCEQNLNHDAMYWYRQDPGQGLRLIYYSQIVNDFQKGDIAEGYSVSREKKESFPLTVTSAQKNPTAFYLCVSKTKGQAPLYNEQFFGPGTRLTVL.

This clonotype was recorded many times. V gene TRBV12-3 or TRBV12-4 combines with J gene TRBJ2-5, with D perhaps given as TRBD1 or TRBD2 (5 bases each). The CDR3 is 14 amino acids. Trimming cost V 7 bases and J 3 bases, with 15 bases left between them. This chain's CDR3 is CASTSRGPEETQYF. Written as DNA, the CDR3 is TGTGCCAGCACCTCAAGGGGACCGGAAGAGACCCAGTACTTC.

The rearrangement joins TRBV25-1 to TRBJ2-7; no firm D call. V was clipped by 4 bases and J by 3 bases, with 19 bases between them. The CDR3 sequence is 16 residues long. CDR1 and CDR2 from the germline V gene are MGHDK and SYGVNS. The CDR3 loop reads CASSVSRSPGLYEQYF. The CDR3 nucleotides read TGTGCCAGCAGTGTTTCTCGTTCTCCTGGGCTCTACGAGCAGTACTTC.

This clonotype has just one count. Just one base apart from a much larger clone, this may be a read error. The V and J genes are TRBV7-2 and TRBJ2-1; 11 bases map to TRBD1. Germline-derived CDR1 and CDR2 are SGHTA and FQGNSA. The CDR3 loop spans 15 amino acids. DNA of the CDR3: TGTGCCAGCAGCTCGGACAGGGGGCATTACAATGGGCAGTTCTTC. It translates to CASSSDRGHYNGQFF.

This clonotype was detected ten times or more. The J gene is TRBJ1-1, the V gene TRBV6-2 or TRBV6-3, with unresolved D. V was pared by 6 bases and J by 2 bases, with 7 bases between. CDR1 MNHEY and CDR2 SVGEGT come from the germline V gene. The CDR3 consists of 12 residues. DNA of the CDR3: TGTGCCAGCAGCCGCCAAAACACTGAAGCTTTCTTT. Translated: CASSRQNTEAFF.

In this sample, this clonotype turned up once. The chain employs TRBV28 and TRBJ2-7, with a tentative D call TRBD1 (5 bases). V gave up 0 bases and J gave up 5 bases, with 11 bases separating them. CDR1 MDHEN and CDR2 SYDVKM come from the germline V gene. The CDR3 runs to 14 residues. The chain's CDR3 is CASSLWPGPDEQYF. The CDR3 DNA reads as TGTGCCAGCAGTTTATGGCCAGGGCCGGACGAGCAGTACTTC.